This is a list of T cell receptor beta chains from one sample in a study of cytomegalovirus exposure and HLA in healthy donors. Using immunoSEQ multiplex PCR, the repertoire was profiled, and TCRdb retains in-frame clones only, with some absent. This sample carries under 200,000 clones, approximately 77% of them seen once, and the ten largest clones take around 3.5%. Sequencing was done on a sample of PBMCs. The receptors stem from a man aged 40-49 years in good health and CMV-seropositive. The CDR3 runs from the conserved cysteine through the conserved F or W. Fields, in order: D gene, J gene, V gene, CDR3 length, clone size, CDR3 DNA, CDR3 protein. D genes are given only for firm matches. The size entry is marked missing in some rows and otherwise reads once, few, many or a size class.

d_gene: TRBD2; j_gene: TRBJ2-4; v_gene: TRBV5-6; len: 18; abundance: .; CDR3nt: TGTGCCAGCAGCCCCCGGATAGCGGGAGAGTTCGGCAAAAACATTCAGTACTTC; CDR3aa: CASSPRIAGEFGKNIQYF
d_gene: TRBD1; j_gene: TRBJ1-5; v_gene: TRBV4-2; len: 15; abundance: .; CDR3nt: TGTGCCAGCAGCCAAGCCACAGGGGCGGGTCAGCCCCAGCATTTT; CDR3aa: CASSQATGAGQPQHF
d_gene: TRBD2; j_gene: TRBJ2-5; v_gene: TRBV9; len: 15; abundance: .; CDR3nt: TGTGCCAGCAGCGTTAGTAGCGGGGGAAGGGAGACCCAGTACTTC; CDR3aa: CASSVSSGGRETQYF
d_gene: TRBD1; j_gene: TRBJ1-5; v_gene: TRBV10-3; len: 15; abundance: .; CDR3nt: TGTGCCATCAGTGAGCCAAACAGGGGTTCGGAGCCCCAGCATTTT; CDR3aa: CAISEPNRGSEPQHF
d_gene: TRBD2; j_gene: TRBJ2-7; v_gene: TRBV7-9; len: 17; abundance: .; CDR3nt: TGTGCCAGCAGCCCTCATATGTTGCGGGAGGGTCTCTACGAGCAGTACTTC; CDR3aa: CASSPHMLREGLYEQYF
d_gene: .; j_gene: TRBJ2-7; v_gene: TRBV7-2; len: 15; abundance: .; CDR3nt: TGTGCCAGCAGCTCGTCTACCTATGGGGGGTACGAGCAGTACTTC; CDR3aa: CASSSSTYGGYEQYF
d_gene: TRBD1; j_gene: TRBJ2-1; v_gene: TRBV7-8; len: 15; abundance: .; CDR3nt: TGTGCCAGCAGCCCAGGACAGGGCAAGAGCAATGAGCAGTTCTTC; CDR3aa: CASSPGQGKSNEQFF
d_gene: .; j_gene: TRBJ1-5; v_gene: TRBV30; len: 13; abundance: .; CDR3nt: TGTGCCTGGAGCCCCGTTGGCAATCAGCCCCAGCATTTT; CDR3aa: CAWSPVGNQPQHF
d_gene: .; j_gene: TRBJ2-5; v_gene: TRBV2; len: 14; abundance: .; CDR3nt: TGTGCCAGCAGTGCCCAGGCTGGCCAAGAGACCCAGTACTTC; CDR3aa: CASSAQAGQETQYF
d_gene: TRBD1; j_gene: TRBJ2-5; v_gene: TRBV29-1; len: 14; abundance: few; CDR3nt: TGCAGCACAACCCCGGACAGGGGTCCGGAGACCCAGTACTTC; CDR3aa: CSTTPDRGPETQYF
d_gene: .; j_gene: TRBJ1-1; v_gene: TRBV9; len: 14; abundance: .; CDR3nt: TGTGCCAGCAGCCCCGGACAGAGGGGGACTGAAGCTTTCTTT; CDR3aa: CASSPGQRGTEAFF
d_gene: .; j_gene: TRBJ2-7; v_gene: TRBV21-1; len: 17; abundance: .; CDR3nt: TGTGCCAGCAGCAGCAAAGAAGCAGCGTATCTTACCTACGAGCAGTACTTC; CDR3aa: CASSSKEAAYLTYEQYF
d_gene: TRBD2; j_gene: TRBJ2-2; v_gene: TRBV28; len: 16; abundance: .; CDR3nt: TGTGCCAGCAGTTTAGGGCCGGGAGGGACCACCGGGGAGCTGTTTTTT; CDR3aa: CASSLGPGGTTGELFF
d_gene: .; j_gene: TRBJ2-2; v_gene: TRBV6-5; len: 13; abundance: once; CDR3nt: TGTGCCAGCAGTGGAACTAAGGGGGGGGAGCTGTTTTTT; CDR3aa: CASSGTKGGELFF
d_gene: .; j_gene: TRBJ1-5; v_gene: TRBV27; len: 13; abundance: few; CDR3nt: TGTGCCAGCACCAGGACAGTCGGCCAGCCCCAGCATTTT; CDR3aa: CASTRTVGQPQHF
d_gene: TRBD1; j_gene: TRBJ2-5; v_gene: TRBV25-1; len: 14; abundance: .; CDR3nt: TGTGCCAGCAGTGCCAGGGGGCTAAGGGAGACCCAGTACTTC; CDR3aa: CASSARGLRETQYF
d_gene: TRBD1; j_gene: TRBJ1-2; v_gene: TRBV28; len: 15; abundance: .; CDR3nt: TGTGCCAGCAGTTTCCCCGGACAGGGGAACTATGGCTACACCTTC; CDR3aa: CASSFPGQGNYGYTF
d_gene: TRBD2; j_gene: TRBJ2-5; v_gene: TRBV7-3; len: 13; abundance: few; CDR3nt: TGTGCCAGCAGCTCCCGGGAGGAGGGGACCCAGTACTTC; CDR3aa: CASSSREEGTQYF
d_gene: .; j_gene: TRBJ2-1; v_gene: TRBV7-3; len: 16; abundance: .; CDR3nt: TGTGCCAGCAGCCCCCCGGCGGGGGCAGGGACGAATGAGCAGTTCTTC; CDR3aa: CASSPPAGAGTNEQFF
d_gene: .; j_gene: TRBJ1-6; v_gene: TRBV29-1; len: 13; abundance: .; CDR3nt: TGCAGCGTTGCGACGGGCTATAATTCACCCCTCCACTTT; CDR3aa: CSVATGYNSPLHF
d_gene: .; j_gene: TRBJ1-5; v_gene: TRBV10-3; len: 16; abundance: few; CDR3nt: TGTGCCATCAGTGAAGGAGCAGATAATAGCAATCAGCCCCAGCATTTT; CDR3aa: CAISEGADNSNQPQHF
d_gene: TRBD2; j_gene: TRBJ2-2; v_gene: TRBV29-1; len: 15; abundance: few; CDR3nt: TGCAGCGTCAAGGGGCTAGCGGGAGTCACCGGGGAGCTGTTTTTT; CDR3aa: CSVKGLAGVTGELFF
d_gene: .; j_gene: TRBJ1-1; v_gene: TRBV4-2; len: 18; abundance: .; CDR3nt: TGTGCCAGCAGCTGGGGGGGGCAGCCCTCCCGAAGAGGGACTGAAGCTTTCTTT; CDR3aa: CASSWGGQPSRRGTEAFF
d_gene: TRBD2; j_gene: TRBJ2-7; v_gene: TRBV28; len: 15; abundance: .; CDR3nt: TGTGCCAGCAGCCGGACTAGCGGGAGACCCCTAGAGCAGTACTTC; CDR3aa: CASSRTSGRPLEQYF
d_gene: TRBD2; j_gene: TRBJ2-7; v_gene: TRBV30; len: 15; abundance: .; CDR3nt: TGTGCCTGGAGTGTGTGGCGGGAGAGGCTGAACGAGCAGTACTTC; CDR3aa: CAWSVWRERLNEQYF
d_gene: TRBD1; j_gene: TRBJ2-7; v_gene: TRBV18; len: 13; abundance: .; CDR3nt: TGTGCCAGCTCACCCCAGGGGGACTACGAGCAGTACTTC; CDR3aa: CASSPQGDYEQYF
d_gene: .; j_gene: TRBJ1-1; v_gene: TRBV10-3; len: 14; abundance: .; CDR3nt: TGTGCCATCAGTGAGTACGAGGCGAACACTGAAGCTTTCTTT; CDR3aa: CAISEYEANTEAFF
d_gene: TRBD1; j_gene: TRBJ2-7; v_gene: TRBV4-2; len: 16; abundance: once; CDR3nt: TGTGCCAGCAGCCAAGATCGGGACAGCTCCTCCTACGAGCAGTACTTC; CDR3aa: CASSQDRDSSSYEQYF
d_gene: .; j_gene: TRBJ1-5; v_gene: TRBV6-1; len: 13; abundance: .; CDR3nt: TGTGCCAGCAGGGGTACAGGGTTTACGCCCCAGCATTTT; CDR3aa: CASRGTGFTPQHF
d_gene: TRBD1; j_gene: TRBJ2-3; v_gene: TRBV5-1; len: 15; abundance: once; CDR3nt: TGCGCCAGCAGCTTAGGACAGGGTGTGACAGATACGCAGTATTTT; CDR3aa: CASSLGQGVTDTQYF
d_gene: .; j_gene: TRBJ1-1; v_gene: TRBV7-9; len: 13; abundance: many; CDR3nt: TGTGCCAGCAGCTTTCGGGAGAACACTGAAGCTTTCTTT; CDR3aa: CASSFRENTEAFF
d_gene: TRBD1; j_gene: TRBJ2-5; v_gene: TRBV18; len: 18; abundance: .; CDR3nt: TGTGCCAGCTCACCTTTCCAGACAGGGGGCCTCGACCAAGAGACCCAGTACTTC; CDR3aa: CASSPFQTGGLDQETQYF
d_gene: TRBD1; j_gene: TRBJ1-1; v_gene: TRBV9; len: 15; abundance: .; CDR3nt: TGTGCCAGCAGCGCCGCAGGGACAGGGAATACTGAAGCTTTCTTT; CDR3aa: CASSAAGTGNTEAFF
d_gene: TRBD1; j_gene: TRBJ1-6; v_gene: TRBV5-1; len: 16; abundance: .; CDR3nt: TGCGCCAGCAGCTTGGTGTCCCCAGGGGGCGATTCACCCCTCCACTTT; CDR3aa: CASSLVSPGGDSPLHF
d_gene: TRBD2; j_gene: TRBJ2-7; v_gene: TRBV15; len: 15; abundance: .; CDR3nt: TGTGCCACCAGCTCCACTAGCGGGGGGGCCTACGAGCAGTACTTC; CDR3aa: CATSSTSGGAYEQYF
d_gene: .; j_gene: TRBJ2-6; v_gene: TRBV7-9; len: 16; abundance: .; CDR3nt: TGTGCCAGCAGCTTAGAGTACGGCTCTGGGGCCAACGTCCTGACTTTC; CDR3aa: CASSLEYGSGANVLTF
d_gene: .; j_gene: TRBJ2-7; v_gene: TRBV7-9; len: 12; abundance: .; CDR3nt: TGTGCCAGCAGCTTAACGGCGCGGGAGCAGTACTTC; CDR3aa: CASSLTAREQYF
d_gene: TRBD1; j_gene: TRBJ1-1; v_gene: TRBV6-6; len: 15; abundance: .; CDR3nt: TGTGCCAGCAGTTCCCATACAGGGGCGGGCACTGAAGCTTTCTTT; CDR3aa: CASSSHTGAGTEAFF
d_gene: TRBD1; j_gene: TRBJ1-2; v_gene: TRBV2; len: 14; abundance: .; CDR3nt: TGTGCCAGCAGTGGAAGAGGGGGCAACTATGGCTACACCTTC; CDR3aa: CASSGRGGNYGYTF
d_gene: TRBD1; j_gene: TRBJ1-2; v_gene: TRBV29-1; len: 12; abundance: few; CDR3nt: TGCAGCGTCGTACAGGGGGATCGTGGCTACACCTTC; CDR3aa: CSVVQGDRGYTF
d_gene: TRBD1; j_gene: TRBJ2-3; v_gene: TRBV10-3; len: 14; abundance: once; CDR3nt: TGTGCCATCAGTGCGGGACAGGGTCCAGATACGCAGTATTTT; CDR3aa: CAISAGQGPDTQYF
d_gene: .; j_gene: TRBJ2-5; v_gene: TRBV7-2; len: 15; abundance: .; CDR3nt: TGTGCCAGCGGAAACAGGGTCGGGTTTCAAGAGACCCAGTACTTC; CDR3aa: CASGNRVGFQETQYF
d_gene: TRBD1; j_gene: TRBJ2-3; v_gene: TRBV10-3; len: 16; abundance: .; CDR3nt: TGTGCCATCAGTGCTATTGGGACAGGGAACACAGATACGCAGTATTTT; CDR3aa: CAISAIGTGNTDTQYF
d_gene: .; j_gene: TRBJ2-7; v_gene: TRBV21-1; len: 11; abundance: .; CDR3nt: TGTGCCAGCAGCAATCCGGGACAGGAGTACTTC; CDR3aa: CASSNPGQEYF
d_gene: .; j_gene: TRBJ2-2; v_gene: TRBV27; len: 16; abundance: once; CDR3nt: TGTGCCAGCAGTCTATCACCCAACATGAACACCGGGGAGCTGTTTTTT; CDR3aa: CASSLSPNMNTGELFF
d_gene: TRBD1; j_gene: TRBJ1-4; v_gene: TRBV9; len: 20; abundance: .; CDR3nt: TGTGCCAGCAGCCCCGGGACTTATCGACAGGGGGAGGCAACTAATGAAAAACTGTTTTTT; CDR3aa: CASSPGTYRQGEATNEKLFF
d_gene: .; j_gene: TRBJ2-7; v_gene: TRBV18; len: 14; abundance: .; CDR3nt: TGTGCCAGCTCACCGGACGGGAGCTCCTACGAGCAGTACTTC; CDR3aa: CASSPDGSSYEQYF
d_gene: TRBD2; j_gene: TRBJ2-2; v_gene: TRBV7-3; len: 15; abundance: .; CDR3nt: TGTGCCAGCAGCTTAAATACGGGGGGTTCCGGGGAGCTGTTTTTT; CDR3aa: CASSLNTGGSGELFF
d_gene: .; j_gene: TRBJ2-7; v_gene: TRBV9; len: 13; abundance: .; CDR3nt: TGTGCCAGCGCCAGGAGCGGAGACTACGAGCAGTACTTC; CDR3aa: CASARSGDYEQYF
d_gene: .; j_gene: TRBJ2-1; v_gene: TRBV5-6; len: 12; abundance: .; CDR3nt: TGTGCCAGCTGGGGGCTGGGGAATGAGCAGTTCTTC; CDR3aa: CASWGLGNEQFF
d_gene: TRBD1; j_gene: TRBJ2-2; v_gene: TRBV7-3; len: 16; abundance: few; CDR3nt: TGTGCCAGCAGCATCGGGCCGGGACAGGGGACCGGGGAGCTGTTTTTT; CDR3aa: CASSIGPGQGTGELFF
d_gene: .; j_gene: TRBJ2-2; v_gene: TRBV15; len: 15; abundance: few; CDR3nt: TGTGCCACCAGCAGGGTTCTGGGCCCCACCGGGGAGCTGTTTTTT; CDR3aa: CATSRVLGPTGELFF
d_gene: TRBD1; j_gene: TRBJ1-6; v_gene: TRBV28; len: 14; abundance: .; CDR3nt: TGTGCCAGCAGCCTGGGACAGGGGGGTTCACCCCTCCACTTT; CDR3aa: CASSLGQGGSPLHF
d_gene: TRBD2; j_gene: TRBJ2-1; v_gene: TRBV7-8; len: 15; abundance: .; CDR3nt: TGTGCCAGCAGCCGCGGGAGGGGGGGATACAATGAGCAGTTCTTC; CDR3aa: CASSRGRGGYNEQFF
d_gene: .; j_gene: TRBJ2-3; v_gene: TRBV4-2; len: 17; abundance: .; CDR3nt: TGTGCCAGCAGCCTGACCACCGGGCTAGTGAGGGCAGATACGCAGTATTTT; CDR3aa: CASSLTTGLVRADTQYF
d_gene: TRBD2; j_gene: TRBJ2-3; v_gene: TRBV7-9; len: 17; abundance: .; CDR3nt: TGTGCCAGCACCACCTCCCAAAGCGCGGGAGGCGGCCATACGCAGTATTTT; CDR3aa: CASTTSQSAGGGHTQYF
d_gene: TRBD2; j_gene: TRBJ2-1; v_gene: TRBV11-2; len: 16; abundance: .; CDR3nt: TGTGCCAGCAGCTTAGATCGAGGACTAGCGGGGAATGAGCAGTTCTTC; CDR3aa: CASSLDRGLAGNEQFF
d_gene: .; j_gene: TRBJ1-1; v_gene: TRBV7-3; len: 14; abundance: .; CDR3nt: TGTGCCAGCAGCCTCCCACTCGACAGCTGGAAAGCTTTCTTT; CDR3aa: CASSLPLDSWKAFF
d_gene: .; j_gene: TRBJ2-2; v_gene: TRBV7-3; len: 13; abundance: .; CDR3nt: TGTGCCAGCGGACTTTCCCACACCGGGGAGCTGTTTTTT; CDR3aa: CASGLSHTGELFF